Listed below are T cell receptor beta chains from one sample, sequenced in a study of shared clonotypes between healthy human individuals. Some clones are missing from TCRdb's copy, which holds only in-frame ones; the method was immunoSEQ multiplex PCR. Of around 1.5 million clones in the sample, around 98% were seen once. The specimen sequenced was naive CD4+ T cells sorted from blood. The receptors here all came from a man aged 25-45 years in good health. Each CDR3 is given with its conserved first and last residue. D genes are given only for firm matches. Clone sizes are given selectively: once, few, many, or a class where the clone is expanded.

j_call	clone_size	d_call	v_call	cdr3_nt	cdr3_aa
TRBJ1-5	.	TRBD1	TRBV5-8	TGTGCCAGCAGCCCGAGGGGGCTGGTTGGACAGCCCCAGCATTTT	CASSPRGLVGQPQHF
TRBJ2-1	.	TRBD2	TRBV5-1	TGCGCCAGCAGCTTAGGACTAGCGGGAGACAACTCCTACAATGAGCAGTTCTTC	CASSLGLAGDNSYNEQFF
TRBJ2-7	.	.	TRBV5-4	TGTGCCAGCAGCTCCAAATCCGGGACTCGGGCCTACGAGCAGTACTTC	CASSSKSGTRAYEQYF
TRBJ2-1	.	TRBD2	TRBV7-9	TGTGCCAGCAGCTTCGGCGGGAGGGGAAACAATGAGCAGTTCTTC	CASSFGGRGNNEQFF
TRBJ1-3	.	.	TRBV9	TGTGCCAGCAGCGGAAACAGGGAAGAGGGACTACGAAACACCATATATTTT	CASSGNREEGLRNTIYF
TRBJ2-1	.	.	TRBV2	TGTGCCAGCAGTCCGGGACTGAGGAATGAGCAGTTCTTC	CASSPGLRNEQFF
TRBJ2-5	.	TRBD1	TRBV9	TGTGCCAGCAGCGCCACAGGGGGCTGGGAGACCCAGTACTTC	CASSATGGWETQYF
TRBJ2-1	.	TRBD1	TRBV28	TGTGCCAGCAGCCTACCGAGACAGGGGCACGATGAGCAGTTCTTC	CASSLPRQGHDEQFF
TRBJ1-1	.	TRBD1	TRBV30	TGTGCCTGGACCAAGGGGGACAGGGTTTTCATAGGCACTGAAGCTTTCTTT	CAWTKGDRVFIGTEAFF
TRBJ2-5	once	.	TRBV11-2	TGTGCCAGCAGCTCCCCGCGGGGGCTAAGGGAGACCCAGTACTTC	CASSSPRGLRETQYF
TRBJ2-1	.	.	TRBV6-5	TGTGCCAGCAGCTGGGGGAGATTAGACTACAATGAGCAGTTCTTC	CASSWGRLDYNEQFF
TRBJ2-3	.	TRBD2	TRBV6-6	TGTGCCAGCAGTACCCCGGGTCTAGCGGGACCCGATACGCAGTATTTT	CASSTPGLAGPDTQYF
TRBJ2-5	.	.	TRBV29-1	TGCAGCGTTGTCGGATTTTCCCAAGAGACCCAGTACTTC	CSVVGFSQETQYF
TRBJ2-7	once	TRBD1	TRBV9	TGTGCCAGCAGCGCTGACAGGGGCCTTTACCACGAGCAGTACTTC	CASSADRGLYHEQYF
TRBJ2-7	once	TRBD2	TRBV5-1	TGCGCCAGCAGTGCTACTAGCGGGAGCCCCTACGAGCAGTACTTC	CASSATSGSPYEQYF
TRBJ2-3	.	.	TRBV5-1	TGCGCCAGCAGCCGGGAATCTAGCACAGATACGCAGTATTTT	CASSRESSTDTQYF
TRBJ1-5	.	TRBD1	TRBV6-1	TGTGCCAGCAGTGCGACAGGGGGAGGGGTTAATCAGCCCCAGCATTTT	CASSATGGGVNQPQHF
TRBJ2-2	.	.	TRBV5-1	TGCGCCAGCAGCTTGGGTTTCGGGGACACCGGGGAGCTGTTTTTT	CASSLGFGDTGELFF
TRBJ1-1	.	TRBD1	TRBV9	TGTGCCAGCAGCGTAGGTTGGGGGGGACAGGGCACTGAAGCTTTCTTT	CASSVGWGGQGTEAFF
TRBJ2-1	.	.	TRBV6-1	TGTGCCAGCAGTGAAGCGGGGACGGTTATCTACAATGAGCAGTTCTTC	CASSEAGTVIYNEQFF
TRBJ2-3	once	.	TRBV5-4	TGTGCCAGCAGCTTGAGCACAGATACGCAGTATTTT	CASSLSTDTQYF
TRBJ2-7	.	.	TRBV1	TGCACCAGCAGCCCCGCGGAGCGGGAGGCTCCACTCTACGAGCAGTACTTC	CTSSPAEREAPLYEQYF
TRBJ2-1	once	TRBD2	TRBV18	TGTGCCAGCTCAACTAGGACTAGCGGGGGTAGTCGCCCCATCAATGAGCAGTTCTTC	CASSTRTSGGSRPINEQFF
TRBJ2-1	.	.	TRBV9	TGTGCCAGCAGCCCCCGGGCCAACCTTTACAATGAGCAGTTCTTC	CASSPRANLYNEQFF
TRBJ2-7	.	.	TRBV28	TGTGCCAGCAGCCCCGTAGGCCCCTACGAGCAGTACTTC	CASSPVGPYEQYF
TRBJ2-5	.	.	TRBV9	TGTGCCAGCAGCCCGGGAAGACAAGAGACCCAGTACTTC	CASSPGRQETQYF
TRBJ2-2	.	.	TRBV6-5	TGTGCCAGCAGTAGCTGGGCTTACACCGGGGAGCTGTTTTTT	CASSSWAYTGELFF
TRBJ2-1	.	.	TRBV19	TGTGCCAGTAGTATAGAGGGGTGGAGCGCGCGAAGCTCCTACAATGAGCAGTTCTTC	CASSIEGWSARSSYNEQFF
TRBJ2-3	.	.	TRBV9	TGTGCCAGCAGCGTAGTTGGCAGCACTAGCACAGATACGCAGTATTTT	CASSVVGSTSTDTQYF
TRBJ2-1	.	TRBD1	TRBV29-1	TGCAGCGTGGCGGGGACAGGGGGCAGTGAGCAGTTCTTC	CSVAGTGGSEQFF
TRBJ2-3	.	TRBD1	TRBV29-1	TGCAGCGTTGAAGATCCCGGGACAGGTCTGGGAGATACGCAGTATTTT	CSVEDPGTGLGDTQYF